This T cell receptor beta chain derives from a study of a mutant IDH1 vaccine in newly diagnosed glioma. Whole-study results and caveats: Across multiple MHC alleles, roughly 93% of patients had vaccine-induced responses.

Comment on this clone: Its antigen is currently unknown.

Germline V CDR1 and CDR2: DFQATT, SNEGSKA (reference sequence). CDR3 length: 11 amino acids. V was clipped by 2 bases and J by 6 bases, with 8 bases between them. This table comes from immunoSEQ multiplex PCR, and its TCRdb copy is limited to in-frame clones, with some not included. The sample lists tens of thousands of clones; 65% were seen once. Stated time point: week 47, end of study. In every dose of vaccine, 300 ug of mutant IDH1 20-mer peptide was given alongside topical imiquimod. Source: peripheral blood mononuclear cells (PBMCs), taken from a glioma patient whose treatment included an IDH1 peptide vaccine. V and J are TRBV20-1 and TRBJ2-7; D possibly corresponds to TRBD1 (5 bases). This sequence was found in a man aged 40-49 years with glioma. Some clones in this sample may be carry-over from other donors' samples. The CDR3 coding sequence is TGCAGTGCTAGATTAGGGGTCGAGCAGTACTTC. It yields the protein CSARLGVEQYF.